This T cell receptor (beta chain) was recorded in a study of blood T cells in healthy people across ages. The CDR3 sequence is 14 residues long. Germline V gene data show CDR1 as SQVTM and CDR2 as ANQGSEA. Together with a sample-barcoded 5' primer, a J-beta primer mix was included in a second PCR lasting about 6 to 11 cycles. From the 5' RACE reads, TCRdb called clonotypes with MiXCR, one entry per CDR3 protein. The sample lists over 750,000 distinct CDR3 sequences; 25% were seen once. There were at least 5 micrograms of total RNA extracted from every sample. This clonotype has only a few counts. These data also featured in a second study, about T cells of mothers and their children.

This chain joins TRBV29-1 and TRBJ2-5; D possibly corresponds to TRBD1 (5 bases). The J call may be in error: the DNA end matches TRBJ2-7 better. Input material: blood. This TCR was sampled from a boy aged 5-17 years in good health. The CDR3 loop is CSVDPGPGSYEQYF. CDR3 bases: TGCAGCGTTGACCCTGGACCAGGGTCCTACGAGCAGTACTTC.